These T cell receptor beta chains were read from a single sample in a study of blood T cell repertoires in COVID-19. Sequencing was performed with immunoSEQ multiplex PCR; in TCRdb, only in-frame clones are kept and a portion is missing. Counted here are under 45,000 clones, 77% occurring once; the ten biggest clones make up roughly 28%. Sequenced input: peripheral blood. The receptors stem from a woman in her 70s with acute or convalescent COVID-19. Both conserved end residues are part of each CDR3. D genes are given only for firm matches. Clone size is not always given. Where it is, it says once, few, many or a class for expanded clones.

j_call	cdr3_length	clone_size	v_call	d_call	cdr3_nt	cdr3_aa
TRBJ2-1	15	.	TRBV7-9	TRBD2	TGTGCCAGCAGCTTACCGGGGGGGCCTTGGAATGAGCAGTTCTTC	CASSLPGGPWNEQFF
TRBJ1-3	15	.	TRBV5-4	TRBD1	TGTGCCAGCAGCGAGGGGACAGGGATTGAAAACACCATATATTTT	CASSEGTGIENTIYF
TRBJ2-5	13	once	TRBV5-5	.	TGTGCCAGCAGCTACAGGGTCTGGGAGACCCAGTACTTC	CASSYRVWETQYF
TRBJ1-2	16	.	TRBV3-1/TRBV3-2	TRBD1	TGTGCCAGCAGCCAAGGGAGTTCGGGACAGACCTATGGCTACACCTTC	CASSQGSSGQTYGYTF
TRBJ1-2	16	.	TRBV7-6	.	TGTGCCAGCAGCTCCTACAAGGGAAACGGGGACTATGGCTACACCTTC	CASSSYKGNGDYGYTF
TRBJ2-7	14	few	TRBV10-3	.	TGTGCCATCAGCCAAAGCCCCTCGGGCTACGAGCAGTACTTC	CAISQSPSGYEQYF
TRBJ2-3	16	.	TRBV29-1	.	TGCAGCGTTGATCGTGACCTTTGGGCCGACACAGATACGCAGTATTTT	CSVDRDLWADTDTQYF
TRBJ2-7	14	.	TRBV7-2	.	TGTGCCAGCAGCACATCAGGGGCCTCGAGTGAGCAGTACTTC	CASSTSGASSEQYF
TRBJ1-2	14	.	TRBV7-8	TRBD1	TGTGCCAGCAGCCCGGGACAGGGATACCGGGGCTACACCTTC	CASSPGQGYRGYTF
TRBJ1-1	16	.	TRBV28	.	TGTGCCAGCAGCCCCCTTCCGCGGGGCCCGAACACTGAAGCTTTCTTT	CASSPLPRGPNTEAFF
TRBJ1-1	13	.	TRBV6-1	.	TGTGCCAGCAGTGAAAGCCAGGGGCGTGAAGCTTTCTTT	CASSESQGREAFF
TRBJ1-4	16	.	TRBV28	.	TGTGCCAGCAGTTACCCGGGTTCTGCAACTAATGAAAAACTGTTTTTT	CASSYPGSATNEKLFF
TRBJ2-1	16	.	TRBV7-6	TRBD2	TGTGCCAGCAGCTTAGATATAGGGCGGGGGGTCACTGAGCAGTTCTTC	CASSLDIGRGVTEQFF
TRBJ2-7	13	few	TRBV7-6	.	TGTGCCAGCAGCTTTACAGGACAATACGAGCAGTACTTC	CASSFTGQYEQYF
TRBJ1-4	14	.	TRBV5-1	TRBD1	TGCGCCAGCAGCGTGGGACAGGATAATGAAAAACTGTTTTTT	CASSVGQDNEKLFF
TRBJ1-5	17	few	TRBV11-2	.	TGTGCCAGCAGCTTCTATGGACTTGAAATCCCCGATCAGCCCCAGCATTTT	CASSFYGLEIPDQPQHF
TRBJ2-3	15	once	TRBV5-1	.	TGCGCCAGCAGCTTATCACCGGGAGCGACAGATACGCAGTATTTT	CASSLSPGATDTQYF